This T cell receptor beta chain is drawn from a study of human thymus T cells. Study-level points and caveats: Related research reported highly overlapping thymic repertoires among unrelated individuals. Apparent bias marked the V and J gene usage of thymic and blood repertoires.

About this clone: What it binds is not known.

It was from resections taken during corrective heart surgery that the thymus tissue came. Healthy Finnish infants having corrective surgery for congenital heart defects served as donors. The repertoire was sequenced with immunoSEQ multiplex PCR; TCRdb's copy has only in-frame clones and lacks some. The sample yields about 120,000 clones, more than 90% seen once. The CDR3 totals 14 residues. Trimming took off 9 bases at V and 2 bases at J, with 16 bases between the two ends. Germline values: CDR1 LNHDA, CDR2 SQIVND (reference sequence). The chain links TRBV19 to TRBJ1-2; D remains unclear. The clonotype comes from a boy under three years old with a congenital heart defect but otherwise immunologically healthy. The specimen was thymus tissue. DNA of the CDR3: TGTGCCAGCAACCAACCGCTGGGGAACTATGGCTACACCTTC. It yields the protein CASNQPLGNYGYTF.